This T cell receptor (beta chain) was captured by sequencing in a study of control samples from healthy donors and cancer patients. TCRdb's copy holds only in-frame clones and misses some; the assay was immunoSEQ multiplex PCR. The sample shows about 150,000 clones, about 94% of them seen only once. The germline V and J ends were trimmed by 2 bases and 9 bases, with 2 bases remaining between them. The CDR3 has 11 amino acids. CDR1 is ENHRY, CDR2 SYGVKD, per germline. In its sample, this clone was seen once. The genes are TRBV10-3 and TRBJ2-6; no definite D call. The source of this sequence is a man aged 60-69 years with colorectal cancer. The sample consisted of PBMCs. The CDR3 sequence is CAISEGNVLTF. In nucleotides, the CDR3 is TGTGCCATCAGTGAGGGCAACGTCCTGACTTTC.